The T cell receptor (beta chain) under discussion was sequenced for a study of T-cell memory formation after mild COVID-19. Study information: The TCR clusters were mostly specific to one donor. Regarding the study as a whole: The second-wave clones peaking on day 37 were not confirmed as SARS-CoV-2-specific. Some clones that responded turned up in pre-infection memory, which suggests that cross-reactive memory joined in.

TCR alpha and TCR beta cDNA libraries with sample barcodes and UMIs came from 5'RACE using constant-segment primers. TCRdb passed the 5' RACE reads through MiXCR, listing each CDR3 protein once. Of some 97,000 distinct CDR3 sequences listed, roughly 11% are singletons. The CDR3 is 14 amino acids. Trimming pared 4 bases from V and 11 bases from J, leaving 19 bases between. Germline CDR1 and CDR2: SGHAT and FQNNGV. With regard to this clonotype: Its antigen is as yet unknown.

The TCR comes from a man in his late teens or twenties who had mild COVID-19 (a few samples of this study predate the infection). Cell type and time point are not known. The gene calls are TRBV11-2 and TRBJ2-3; tentatively, D is TRBD1 or TRBD2 (5 bases each). Sample: PBMCs or a T cell subset sorted from them (not recorded which). In DNA, the CDR3 is TGTGCCAGCAGCTCCCCCGATGGGGGTGGGGGGCAGTATTTT. The encoded protein is CASSSPDGGGGQYF.